One sample yielded the 30 T cell receptor beta chains listed below, sequenced in a study of shared clonotypes between healthy human individuals. Assay used: immunoSEQ multiplex PCR; TCRdb lists only in-frame clones, some missing. The sample shows about 120,000 clones, around 68% of them seen only once. Material for sequencing was memory CD8+ T cells sorted from blood. As for subset: CD45RO+ cells pooled with CCR7-negative TemRA cells. These receptors originate from a woman aged 25-40 years in good health.

The V gene is TRBV5-4, the J gene TRBJ2-7; D unresolved. V gave up 0 bases and J gave up 3 bases, with 4 bases separating them. Germline assignment: CDR1 SGHNT and CDR2 YYREEE (reference sequence). This CDR3 region has 12 residues. The CDR3, as DNA: TGTGCCAGCAGCTTGGACTTCTACGAGCAGTACTTC. This codes for CASSLDFYEQYF.

The chain recombines TRBV28 with TRBJ2-6; 8 positions match TRBD2. The V gene end was trimmed by 1 base and the J gene end by 0 bases; junction bases not matched to a gene: 11. CDR1 and CDR2 from the germline V gene are MDHEN and SYDVKM. This CDR3 has 20 amino acids. The CDR3 here is CASSLSFFGGRHSGANVLTF. The DNA for the CDR3 is TGTGCCAGCAGTTTATCTTTTTTTGGCGGGAGGCACTCTGGGGCCAACGTCCTGACTTTC.

This clone was observed a few times. The rearrangement links TRBV10-3 to TRBJ1-2; 8 bases match TRBD1. From germline, CDR1 is ENHRY and CDR2 SYGVKD. The CDR3 consists of 15 residues. Germline trimming cut 1 base from V and 3 bases from J; bases unmatched to any gene: 4. The CDR3 DNA reads as TGTGCCATCAGTGAGTTGGACAGGGTGGACTATGGCTACACCTTC. Translated: CAISELDRVDYGYTF.

The J gene is TRBJ2-5, the V gene TRBV5-4; D call uncertain. Germline-derived CDR1 and CDR2 are SGHNT and YYREEE (reference sequence). The CDR3 consists of 13 residues. Trimming removed 0 bases from V and 5 bases from J, with 8 bases in between. This CDR3 reads CASSLGDLETQYF. CDR3 nucleotides: TGTGCCAGCAGCTTGGGAGATTTGGAGACCCAGTACTTC.

This sequence joins TRBV28 and TRBJ1-2, with D perhaps TRBD1 (5 bases). This CDR3 has 14 amino acids. Trimming removed 5 bases at V and 3 bases at J, with 13 bases between. Germline V gene data show CDR1 as MDHEN and CDR2 as SYDVKM. This CDR3 reads CASSRRTRDYGYTF. In DNA, the CDR3 is TGTGCCAGCAGTCGCAGGACACGAGACTATGGCTACACCTTC.

The genes are TRBV6-6 and TRBJ1-2; 12 nucleotides agree with TRBD1. Germline values: CDR1 MNHNY, CDR2 SVGAGI (reference sequence). The CDR3 is made up of 16 amino acids. The trim removed 6 bases at V and 6 bases at J, leaving 11 bases unmatched. The CDR3 DNA reads as TGTGCCAGCAGCCGCGACCCGGGACAGGGGGCAGATGGCTACACCTTC. Its protein product is CASSRDPGQGADGYTF.

This chain links TRBV28 with TRBJ2-3, with 7 bases matching TRBD2. The CDR3 has 15 amino acids. Trimming at V came to 6 bases and at J to 3 bases, leaving 9 bases not matched to a gene. Germline CDR1 and CDR2: MDHEN and SYDVKM. The CDR3 loop reads CASSRGGSWTDTQYF. The DNA for the CDR3 is TGTGCCAGCAGCCGAGGCGGGAGTTGGACAGATACGCAGTATTTT. The full variable domain, with the rest looked up from reference TRBV28 and TRBJ2-3, is DVKVTQSSRYLVKRTGEKVFLECVQDMDHENMFWYRQDPGLGLRLIYFSYDVKMKEKGDIPEGYSVSREKKERFSLILESASTNQTSMYLCASSRGGSWTDTQYFGPGTRLTVL.

This clone was counted at least ten times. CDR3 amino acids: CSVEFWSGDHNEQFF. As DNA, the CDR3 is TGCAGCGTTGAATTCTGGAGCGGAGATCACAATGAGCAGTTCTTC. The chain uses TRBV29-1 and TRBJ2-1; a weak D match, TRBD2 (5 bases). CDR1 and CDR2 from the germline V gene are SQVTM and ANQGSEA. Trimming removed 2 bases at V and 5 bases at J, with 16 bases between. The CDR3 is 15 residues long.

V usage is TRBV11-2 and J usage is TRBJ1-1, with 7 positions matching TRBD1. V dropped 5 bases and J dropped 5; count of bases not matched to a gene: 5. CDR3 length equals 13 residues. Germline loops: CDR1 SGHAT, CDR2 FQNNGV. CDR3 amino acids: CASSPTGETEAFF. The CDR3 nucleotides are TGTGCCAGCAGCCCTACAGGGGAAACTGAAGCTTTCTTT.

In its sample, this clone was seen a few times. The chain couples TRBV5-6 to TRBJ1-1; 8 positions agree with TRBD1. This CDR3 contains 14 residues. CDR1 and CDR2 (germline): SGHDT, YYEEEE. The trim removed 0 bases at V and 5 bases at J, leaving 3 bases unmatched. In nucleotides, the CDR3 is TGTGCCAGCAGCTTGGGGACAGGGATAACTGAAGCTTTCTTT. It codes for CASSLGTGITEAFF. The variable domain in full, completed from reference TRBV5-6 and TRBJ1-1, reads DAGVTQSPTHLIKTRGQQVTLRCSPKSGHDTVSWYQQALGQGPQFIFQYYEEEERQRGNFPDRFSGHQFPNYSSELNVNALLLGDSALYLCASSLGTGITEAFFGQGTRLTVV.

This chain links TRBV7-3 with TRBJ2-7; tentatively, D is TRBD2 (5 bases). This CDR3 has 15 residues. Trimming removed 5 bases at V and 1 base at J, with 15 bases between. Per germline, CDR1 SGHTA and CDR2 FQGTGA. The CDR3 bases are TGTGCCAGCAGCCCCCGTCTGACTAAATCCTACGAGCAGTACTTC. Amino acid sequence: CASSPRLTKSYEQYF.

The sample holds a few counts of this clone. This rearrangement joins TRBV29-1 to TRBJ2-7, with TRBD1 matching over 8 bases. Losses at the gene ends were 4 bases for V and 3 bases for J; bases not matched to a gene: 5. Germline CDR1 SQVTM, CDR2 ANQGSEA. The CDR3 totals 13 residues. The CDR3: CSVGTGQNYEQYF. The CDR3 DNA is TGCAGCGTTGGGACAGGGCAAAACTACGAGCAGTACTTC.

This sequence joins TRBV7-6 and TRBJ1-2, with 7 bases identical to TRBD1. The V gene end was trimmed by 5 bases and the J gene end by 3 bases; junction bases not matched to a gene: 15. CDR3 size: 17 residues. Germline CDR1 and CDR2: SGHVS and FNYEAQ. In nucleotides, the CDR3 is TGTGCCAGCAGCCCGCGAGACAGGGAAAGGGAGGACTATGGCTACACCTTC. Translation: CASSPRDREREDYGYTF.

This chain joins TRBV5-1 and TRBJ2-1; unclear D gene. Germline assignment: CDR1 SGHRS and CDR2 YFSETQ. Trimming removed 4 bases at V and 7 bases at J, with 12 bases between. CDR3 size: 13 residues. CDR3 DNA: TGCGCCAGCAGCACCCAGGACGGTAATGAGCAGTTCTTC. Translating it yields CASSTQDGNEQFF.

The J gene is TRBJ2-5, the V gene TRBV2; 8 nucleotides line up with TRBD2. Germline V gene lookup returns CDR1 SNHLY and CDR2 FYNNEI. CDR3 size: 16 residues. With 6 bases clipped from V and 5 bases from J, the junction kept 14 bases outside the gene matches. CDR3 loop: CASRATPAGGSETQYF. The DNA for the CDR3 is TGTGCCAGCAGGGCAACTCCGGCGGGGGGCTCGGAGACCCAGTACTTC.

This rearrangement joins TRBV7-9 to TRBJ2-7; D might be TRBD1 (5 bases). Germline assignment: CDR1 SEHNR and CDR2 FQNEAQ (reference sequence). Trimming shortened V by 2 bases and J by 5 bases, and 16 bases separated the two germline ends. The CDR3 runs to 15 residues. The CDR3 reads CASSLPGREGNEQYF. In DNA form, the CDR3 reads TGTGCCAGCAGCTTACCCGGCAGGGAAGGGAACGAGCAGTACTTC.

The genes are TRBV4-1 and TRBJ2-7, with TRBD1 matching 7 bases. The CDR3 spans 17 residues. The V gene's germline CDR1 is MGHRA and CDR2 YSYEKL. V lost 0 bases, J lost 0 bases, and 8 bases stayed unmatched. The CDR3: CASSQERDSTSSYEQYF. CDR3 nucleotides: TGCGCCAGCAGCCAAGAACGGGACAGTACCAGCTCCTACGAGCAGTACTTC.

V usage is TRBV6-6 and J usage is TRBJ1-5; D is uncertain. V lost 0 bases and J lost 7, with 13 bases in between. This CDR3 has 15 amino acids. Germline V lookup: CDR1 MNHNY, CDR2 SVGAGI (reference sequence). CDR3 nucleotide sequence: TGTGCCAGCAGTTACTCGAAGGGAGGCGGACAGCCCCAGCATTTT. Encoded protein: CASSYSKGGGQPQHF.

The V and J genes are TRBV5-1 and TRBJ2-7, with D possibly TRBD2 on 5 matching bases. The ends were cut back, 7 bases at V and 3 bases at J, with 14 bases in the middle. Germline V lookup: CDR1 SGHRS, CDR2 YFSETQ. The CDR3 runs to 13 residues. In DNA form, the CDR3 reads TGCGCCAGCCGCCGGGAAAGAAACTACGAGCAGTACTTC. Translated: CASRRERNYEQYF.

V and J are TRBV7-2 and TRBJ2-3; D remains unclear. The CDR3 has 15 amino acids. CDR1 and CDR2 from the germline V gene are SGHTA and FQGNSA. V was shortened by 2 bases and J by 0 bases, with 9 bases between the two germline ends. CDR3 bases: TGTGCCAGCAGCTTATTGGCGATTAGCACAGATACGCAGTATTTT. Translation gives CASSLLAISTDTQYF.

V usage is TRBV28 and J usage is TRBJ1-5, with D possibly matching TRBD1 (5 bases). Germline V gene data show CDR1 as MDHEN and CDR2 as SYDVKM. V shed 6 bases and J shed 2 bases, with 26 bases lying between them. This CDR3 has 19 amino acids. The chain's CDR3 is CASSQGTRQIWWGNQPQHF. The DNA for the CDR3 is TGTGCCAGCAGCCAAGGAACCCGACAGATATGGTGGGGCAATCAGCCCCAGCATTTT.

This sequence joins TRBV9 and TRBJ1-1; the D gene is possibly TRBD1 (6 bases). Trimming cost V 0 bases and J 4 bases, with 16 bases left between them. This CDR3 region has 16 residues. Germline V CDR1 and CDR2: SGDLS, YYNGEE. CDR3 sequence reads: CASSVEGEGSSTEAFF. In nucleotides, the CDR3 is TGTGCCAGCAGCGTAGAGGGGGAGGGCTCCAGCACTGAAGCTTTCTTT.

This rearrangement joins TRBV12-2 to TRBJ2-1. TRBV12-2 is marked as a pseudogene. The CDR3 contains 15 residues. The CDR3 DNA reads TGTGCAAGTCGCCCCGAGGGGGGACGCTACAATGAGCAGTTCTTC. It yields the protein CASRPEGGRYNEQFF.

This sequence joins TRBV29-1 and TRBJ1-1; tentative D call: TRBD1 (6 bases). V was trimmed by 7 bases and J by 6 bases, leaving 21 bases between them. The length of the CDR3 is 14 residues. The germline V gene encodes CDR1 SQVTM and CDR2 ANQGSEA. CDR3 residues: CSATKITGRSEAFF. The CDR3 DNA follows: TGCAGCGCCACGAAAATTACAGGGCGGTCTGAAGCTTTCTTT.

This clone was counted once. Other DNA sequences of this sample code for an identical CDR3. The gene calls are TRBV28 and TRBJ2-1; D ambiguous. V lost 3 bases, J lost 4 bases, and 7 bases lay in between. The CDR3 has 13 amino acids. Germline assignment: CDR1 MDHEN and CDR2 SYDVKM. This CDR3 reads CASSLGRYNEQFF. Here the CDR3 DNA reads TGTGCCAGCAGTTTGGGCCGGTACAATGAGCAGTTCTTC.

The chain combines TRBV6-1 with TRBJ1-4; 12 nucleotides match TRBD1. V shed 0 bases and J 14 bases; nucleotides not matched to a gene: 10. This CDR3 is built from 16 residues. In germline, CDR1 is MNHNS, CDR2 SASEGT. CDR3 in amino acids: CASSEAPGQGAPILFF. The CDR3 DNA sequence: TGTGCCAGCAGTGAAGCCCCGGGACAGGGGGCCCCTATTCTGTTTTTT.

This clone was found once. The V and J genes are TRBV5-1 and TRBJ2-7; D is undetermined. Trimming took off 6 bases at V and 5 bases at J, with 15 bases between the two ends. The CDR3 is 13 amino acids. Germline V gene lookup returns CDR1 SGHRS and CDR2 YFSETQ. The chain's CDR3 is CASTPTSWDEQYF. The CDR3 region has the DNA TGCGCCAGCACCCCGACTTCGTGGGACGAGCAGTACTTC. Filled out from reference TRBV5-1 and TRBJ2-7, the complete variable domain reads KAGVTQTPRYLIKTRGQQVTLSCSPISGHRSVSWYQQTPGQGLQFLFEYFSETQRNKGNFPGRFSGRQFSNSRSEMNVSTLELGDSALYLCASTPTSWDEQYFGPGTRLTVT.

The table lists this clone with a count of one. This rearrangement joins TRBV6-1 to TRBJ1-1; TRBD1 might be the D (5 bases). V lost 8 bases and J lost 3, with 10 bases in between. This CDR3 comprises 12 residues. CDR1 and CDR2 from the germline V gene are MNHNS and SASEGT. CDR3 sequence reads: CASDLGDTEAFF. CDR3 in DNA: TGTGCCAGCGACCTGGGGGACACTGAAGCTTTCTTT.

V usage is TRBV18 and J usage is TRBJ1-4; 8 nucleotides match TRBD1. Germline CDR1 reads KGHSH; CDR2 reads LQKENI. Germline trimming cut 3 bases from V and 6 bases from J; bases unmatched to any gene: 3. The CDR3 is 14 residues long. Written as DNA, the CDR3 is TGTGCCAGCTCACCGGGACAGGACTATGAAAAACTGTTTTTT. It encodes CASSPGQDYEKLFF.

The chain carries TRBV10-2 and TRBJ2-6; D might be TRBD1 (5 bases). This CDR3 spans 15 amino acids. Germline CDR1 WSHSY, CDR2 SAAADI. With 3 bases removed from V and 4 bases from J, the gap between germline ends came to 10 bases. As DNA, the CDR3 is TGCGCCAGCAGTGACAGGGTCTCCGGGGCCAACGTCCTGACTTTC. This sequence encodes CASSDRVSGANVLTF.